This is a list of T cell receptor beta chains from one sample in a study of regulatory T cells in long-lasting Graves disease. TCRdb called the multiplex PCR reads again in MiXCR, with one record for every CDR3 protein. The sample lists approximately 470,000 distinct CDR3 sequences; roughly 16% were seen once. This sample also appeared in a second study, on T cells in Graves' hyperthyroidism and ophthalmopathy.

This material consisted of peripheral blood mononuclear cells (PBMCs), taken at new diagnosis, from a patient treated with antithyroid drugs. The receptors stem from a man aged 35 to 55 with Graves disease. Both conserved end residues are trimmed from each CDR3.

j_call: TRBJ2-5; v_call: TRBV30; cdr3_aa: AWSGGRRSQETQY
j_call: TRBJ1-4; v_call: TRBV19; cdr3_aa: ASSMTGGSEKLF
j_call: TRBJ1-2; v_call: TRBV7-9; cdr3_aa: ASSPDRDSGGYT
j_call: TRBJ1-1; v_call: TRBV5-1; cdr3_aa: ASSYSHLPGTEAF
j_call: TRBJ2-4; v_call: TRBV24-1; cdr3_aa: ATSDPGKGDIQY
j_call: TRBJ1-1; v_call: TRBV5-1; cdr3_aa: ASSYRGGRAEAF
j_call: TRBJ2-7; v_call: TRBV4-1; cdr3_aa: ASSQATATYEQY
j_call: TRBJ2-3; v_call: TRBV7-2; cdr3_aa: ASSLNPSGRATPDTQY
j_call: TRBJ2-7; v_call: TRBV28; cdr3_aa: ASSFPLAGGVLTYEQY
j_call: TRBJ2-7; v_call: TRBV5-1; cdr3_aa: ASSFVVSYEQY
j_call: TRBJ2-7; v_call: TRBV3-1; cdr3_aa: ASSQDDFRGTVTYEQY
j_call: TRBJ1-1; v_call: TRBV5-5; cdr3_aa: ASSNRGTAF
j_call: TRBJ1-2; v_call: TRBV6-1; cdr3_aa: ASSVGVSYGYT
j_call: TRBJ1-2; v_call: TRBV2; cdr3_aa: ATISQGGGYT
j_call: TRBJ2-1; v_call: TRBV2; cdr3_aa: ASSIAGGINEQF
j_call: TRBJ1-2; v_call: TRBV28; cdr3_aa: ASSFKGLTFNGYT
j_call: TRBJ1-6; v_call: TRBV4-1; cdr3_aa: ASSQDGQGANSPLH
j_call: TRBJ2-7; v_call: TRBV5-1; cdr3_aa: ASSRRGLGSEQY
j_call: TRBJ2-2; v_call: TRBV27; cdr3_aa: ASSFNRGKGELF